This entry lists 5 T cell receptor beta chains sequenced from one sample in a study of T-cell reconstitution after alpha-beta-depleted transplantation in children. Preparing the TCRbeta library involved the use of unique molecular identifiers. TCRdb fed the PCR reads into MiXCR, producing one record per CDR3 protein. The sample has 150,000 to 250,000 distinct CDR3 sequences, about 6% seen once; the top ten hold just over 4.5%. This sample comprised PBMCs, obtained before TCRalphabeta/CD19-depleted stem cell transplant. The receptors were sampled from a girl less than two years old with combined immunodeficiency, due to receive a stem cell transplant.

This clonotype was detected many times. This sequence joins TRBV6-2 or TRBV6-3 and TRBJ2-5, with D perhaps TRBD1 (6 bases). V was pared by 4 bases and J by 1 base, with 16 bases between. In germline, CDR1 is MNHEY, CDR2 SVGEGT. This CDR3 is 16 amino acids long. The CDR3 region has the DNA TGTGCCAGCAGTTTCATTGGACAGCGACTCCAAGAGACCCAGTACTTC. Translation: CASSFIGQRLQETQYF.

Written as DNA, the CDR3 is TGTGCCAGCAGCTTACCGACGGGGGAAGAGACCCAGTACTTC. Protein: CASSLPTGEETQYF. This chain connects TRBV28 to TRBJ2-5, with TRBD2 as a possible D gene (6 bases). There are 14 residues in the CDR3. V lost 6 bases, J lost 3 bases, and 14 bases lay in between. Germline V gene sequence: CDR1 MDHEN, CDR2 SYDVKM.

This clonotype came up many times. The genes are TRBV27 and TRBJ2-3, with no clear D. Deletions cut 6 bases from V and 6 bases from J, with 16 bases between. Germline CDR1 is MNHEY and CDR2 is SMNVEV (reference sequence). The CDR3 runs to 14 residues. CDR3 residues: CASSVLGPRDTQYF. In nucleotides, the CDR3 is TGTGCCAGCAGCGTCCTGGGCCCAAGGGATACGCAGTATTTT.

This clonotype came up many times. In DNA form, the CDR3 reads TGTGCCAGCAGCTGGACAGGGAGGAATGAGCAGTTCTTC. Its protein product is CASSWTGRNEQFF. The chain has TRBV14 and TRBJ2-1; TRBD1 matches 8 bases. V was pared by 5 bases and J by 7 bases, with 4 bases of the junction left unmatched. CDR3 size: 13 residues. CDR1 and CDR2 from the germline V gene are SGHDN and FVKESK.

The J gene is TRBJ2-2, the V gene TRBV27; TRBD2 matches 8 bases. Per germline, CDR1 MNHEY and CDR2 SMNVEV (reference sequence). The length of the CDR3 is 16 residues. J lost 1 base, V lost 3 bases, and 4 bases had no gene match. The CDR3 DNA reads TGTGCCAGCAGTTTCGGAACTAGCGGGAACACCGGGGAGCTGTTTTTT. Its protein product is CASSFGTSGNTGELFF.